This T cell receptor beta chain emerged from a study of cytomegalovirus exposure and HLA in healthy donors. The CDR3 contains 12 residues. The germline V gene has CDR1 SQVTM and CDR2 ANQGSEA. The V end was cut by 5 bases, the J end by 3 bases, with 10 bases between. This PCR relied on a set of 60 Vbeta primers and 13 Jbeta primers. Assay used: immunoSEQ multiplex PCR; TCRdb lists only in-frame clones, some missing. The sample lists roughly 150,000 clones, around 80% seen once, with approximately 1.5% in the top ten. This receptor was obtained from a man aged 40-49 years in good health and CMV-seronegative. The genes are TRBV29-1 and TRBJ1-1, with a weak D call TRBD1 (5 bases). Sequencing input: PBMCs. CDR3 sequence reads: CSVSSGYTEAFF. CDR3 nucleotide sequence: TGCAGCGTTTCGTCAGGGTACACTGAAGCTTTCTTT.